The entry that follows covers one T cell receptor beta chain sequence. The antigen it recognizes is unknown. No much larger clone is present one base from it, and per-base qualities are unavailable. Donors formed part of the validation cohort, which comprised about 120 subjects and was distinct from the first cohort of fewer than 750 subjects. The source of the sample is a study of cytomegalovirus exposure and HLA in healthy donors (dated by TCRdb to about 2017). A note on the overall study: According to a later analysis, the 120 or so validation repertoires were produced on the same platform as the approximately 610 repertoires of the first cohort. The aim of the study was to test whether cataloging public T cell receptors could identify signatures of past pathogen exposure. In addition to the first cohort of 666 subjects, a separate validation cohort of 100 to 150 different subjects was used. To predict cytomegalovirus infection status, the study brought together high-throughput TCR immunosequencing, statistical association of individual TCRs with disease status, and machine learning. Overall results and qualifications from the work: Of the cluster scores, 94% were above 0 in a later analysis, which found that TCRs clustered in the first cohort also tended to co-occur in the 120 or so validation repertoires. A later analysis lacked HLA typing for the validation cohort, so it scored co-occurrence in that cohort across all 120 repertoires. The classifier was reported to diagnose cytomegalovirus status with high specificity and sensitivity in both the original and validation cohorts. Three of the identified cytomegalovirus-associated TCR beta chains were confirmed in vitro to be specific for cytomegalovirus antigens. Most TCR sequences were seen in very few donors, while some public TCRs were found in many individuals. In the study, around 160 TCR beta chains were listed as associated with cytomegalovirus. The authors suggested that the approach could potentially be generalized to other disease states and immunological phenotypes.

The method was the immunoSEQ multiplex PCR assay. The original methods were these. A statistical classification framework was built to diagnose cytomegalovirus status from the catalog of TCR beta chain sequences. TCRdb took this table from immuneACCESS and kept in-frame rearrangements with V and J called. Such tables lack part of the clones; where checked against another copy, unresolved V genes explain under half of the gap, and the rest is unexplained. V and J calls and clone size are as listed in that table; D and trimming were resolved from the DNA. Present in this sample are 140,000 to 150,000 clones, about 94% of which were seen just once. The ten largest account for 1.8% of the sample. From the cysteine up to the phenylalanine, the CDR3 has a length of 11 residues. Just the 33-base CDR3 DNA is kept, in frame starting at base 1. From the germline V gene, CDR1 is MDHEN and CDR2 is SYDVKM. Trimming takes 2 bases from V and 5 bases from J, and the germline ends sit 3 bases apart.

The clonotype comes from a man younger than 35 in good health and CMV-seropositive. Recombination connected TRBV28 to TRBJ2-5; the D gene assignment is ambiguous. Sequencing was carried out using PBMCs. The CDR3 has the sequence CASSLRETQYF. In nucleotides, the sequence is TGTGCCAGCAGTTTACGGGAGACCCAGTACTTC. The CDR3 plus the reference TRBV28 and TRBJ2-5 genes for the other parts give the full variable domain: DVKVTQSSRYLVKRTGEKVFLECVQDMDHENMFWYRQDPGLGLRLIYFSYDVKMKEKGDIPEGYSVSREKKERFSLILESASTNQTSMYLCASSLRETQYFGPGTRLLVL.